Listed below are T cell receptor beta chains from one sample, sequenced in a study of T cell clusters in autoimmune cytopenias. TCRdb reprocessed the multiplex PCR reads; each CDR3 protein has one entry and no DNA is given. The specimen's table records about 2,700 distinct CDR3 sequences. The specimen was peripheral blood. The receptors shown here come from a human donor with an autoimmune cytopenia, with autoimmune hepatitis or in good health (not recorded which). CDR3s include the opening cysteine and the closing phenylalanine or tryptophan. The size entry is marked missing in some rows and otherwise reads once, few, many or a size class.

CDR3	J	size	V
CASRGRGAGVSTDTQYF	TRBJ2-3	medium-sized	TRBV5-4
CASSQQPGSPLHF	TRBJ1-6	NA	TRBV4-1
CAISGGGDGSPYNEQFF	TRBJ2-1	NA	TRBV10-3
CASSLAGGWGNEKLFF	TRBJ1-4	hyperexpanded	TRBV5-6
CASSIGLTGDTYEQYF	TRBJ2-7	medium-sized	TRBV19
CATSEGGTSYNEQFF	TRBJ2-1	NA	TRBV24-1
CASSPGGQGVMYTEAFF	TRBJ1-1	medium-sized	TRBV5-4
CASSPTVAGEQYF	TRBJ2-7	large	TRBV27
CATSLPGQRGNNEQFF	TRBJ2-1	NA	TRBV15
CASSPRQPGGLSYEQYF	TRBJ2-7	NA	TRBV18
CASSPTGGSNQPQHF	TRBJ1-5	medium-sized	TRBV6-5
CASSLDGRGPETQYF	TRBJ2-5	medium-sized	TRBV11-2